One and the same sample provided the 29 T cell receptor beta chains below, sequenced in a study of cytomegalovirus exposure and HLA in healthy donors. Some clones are missing from TCRdb's copy, which holds only in-frame ones; the method was immunoSEQ multiplex PCR. The repertoire holds fewer than 200,000 clones, with 85% as singletons. Sequencing was done on a sample of PBMCs. The receptors come from a man younger than 35 in good health and CMV-seropositive.

V usage is TRBV6-1 and J usage is TRBJ2-5; a possible D gene is TRBD2 (7 bases). The CDR3 contains 16 residues. Germline CDR1 and CDR2: MNHNS and SASEGT. V lost 0 bases and J lost 5, with 16 bases in between. CDR3 amino acids: CASSEAWGGASETQYF. The CDR3 DNA is TGTGCCAGCAGTGAAGCATGGGGGGGGGCCTCGGAGACCCAGTACTTC.

The chain couples TRBV19 to TRBJ2-1, with 8 bases matching TRBD1. V lost 3 bases, J lost 9 bases, and 13 bases stayed unmatched. Germline V lookup: CDR1 LNHDA, CDR2 SQIVND (reference sequence). This CDR3 has 16 amino acids. The CDR3, as DNA: TGTGCCAGTAGTATCGACACAGGGGGTATTTACGGTGAGCAGTTCTTC. Translating gives CASSIDTGGIYGEQFF.

The V and J genes are TRBV19 and TRBJ1-2; D is uncertain. The CDR3 runs 14 residues. Germline V gene data show CDR1 as LNHDA and CDR2 as SQIVND (reference sequence). Trimming took 5 bases from V and 4 from J, leaving 14 bases between them. CDR3 sequence: CASSPGPGGYGYTF. DNA of the CDR3: TGTGCCAGTAGTCCTGGACCGGGAGGCTATGGCTACACCTTC.

This sequence joins TRBV10-3 and TRBJ1-5, with D possibly matching TRBD1 (5 bases). The CDR3 extends over 14 amino acids. V lost 0 bases, J lost 5 bases, and 8 bases lay in between. Germline V lookup: CDR1 ENHRY, CDR2 SYGVKD. CDR3 in amino acids: CAISESSGDQPQHF. CDR3 DNA: TGTGCCATCAGTGAGTCTTCGGGGGATCAGCCCCAGCATTTT.

There are a few counts of this clone. This chain joins TRBV2 and TRBJ2-3; D gene uncertain. V was pared by 7 bases and J by 8 bases, with 16 bases between. CDR1 SNHLY and CDR2 FYNNEI come from the germline V gene. The CDR3 has 13 residues. CDR3 sequence reads: CASTPAPRVTQYF. The CDR3 bases are TGTGCCAGCACCCCGGCCCCCCGGGTTACGCAGTATTTT.

The chain is built from TRBV7-3 and TRBJ2-1; 9 nucleotides agree with TRBD2. Germline CDR1 SGHTA, CDR2 FQGTGA. Trimming at V came to 5 bases and at J to 3 bases, leaving 8 bases not matched to a gene. The CDR3 spans 16 residues. In DNA, the CDR3 is TGTGCCAGCAGCCGGGACTCGACTAGCGGCTACAATGAGCAGTTCTTC. Encoded protein: CASSRDSTSGYNEQFF.

The CDR3 loop is CASSPPGHQNTGELFF. The CDR3, as DNA: TGTGCCAGCAGTCCTCCTGGACATCAGAACACCGGGGAGCTGTTTTTT. V gene TRBV28 combines with J gene TRBJ2-2; TRBD1 is a possible D gene (5 bases). The CDR3 is 16 residues long. The germline gives CDR1 MDHEN, CDR2 SYDVKM. V was pared by 5 bases and J by 1 base, with 14 bases between.

The table lists this clone with a few counts. The chain uses TRBV5-1 and TRBJ1-2; TRBD1 matches at 8 bases. Germline V lookup: CDR1 SGHRS, CDR2 YFSETQ. With 4 bases clipped from V and 8 bases from J, the junction kept 7 bases outside the gene matches. The CDR3 runs to 13 residues. Here the CDR3 reads CASSRLQGGGYTF. CDR3 nucleotides: TGCGCCAGCAGCCGCCTACAGGGGGGCGGCTACACCTTC.

The V call is TRBV11-2, the J call TRBJ2-7, with a possible D match to TRBD2 (5 bases). The V and J ends lost 5 bases and 9 bases respectively, with 17 bases between them. This CDR3 region has 13 residues. Germline CDR1 and CDR2: SGHAT and FQNNGV. The CDR3 region is CASSRPDIGGQYF. CDR3 nucleotide sequence: TGTGCCAGCAGCCGCCCCGACATCGGAGGGCAGTACTTC. The full variable domain, completed using reference TRBV11-2 and TRBJ2-7, is EAGVAQSPRYKIIEKRQSVAFWCNPISGHATLYWYQQILGQGPKLLIQFQNNGVVDDSQLPKDRFSAERLKGVDSTLKIQPAKLEDSAVYLCASSRPDIGGQYFGPGTRLTVT.

The gene calls are TRBV6-6 and TRBJ2-1; TRBD2 agrees at 8 bases. The CDR3 is 13 amino acids. With V trimmed by 4 bases and J by 12 bases, 8 bases remained unmatched. CDR1 MNHNY and CDR2 SVGAGI come from the germline V gene (reference sequence). DNA for the CDR3: TGTGCCAGCAGTTCACAAAGCGGGAGCTTGCAGTTCTTC. This sequence encodes CASSSQSGSLQFF.

V is TRBV5-8 and J is TRBJ1-1; TRBD1 is a possible D gene (5 bases). This CDR3 comprises 16 residues. Trimming removed 1 base from V and 0 bases from J, with 13 bases in between. Germline CDR1 reads SGHTS; CDR2 reads YDEGEE. CDR3 residues: CASSLSGGGVNTEAFF. The CDR3 DNA is TGTGCCAGCAGCTTGAGTGGAGGAGGGGTGAACACTGAAGCTTTCTTT. The whole variable domain, remainder taken from reference TRBV5-8 and TRBJ1-1, is EAGVTQSPTHLIKTRGQQATLRCSPISGHTSVYWYQQALGLGLQFLLWYDEGEERNRGNFPPRFSGRQFPNYSSELNVNALELEDSALYLCASSLSGGGVNTEAFFGQGTRLTVV.

The gene calls are TRBV5-1 and TRBJ2-1; TRBD2 aligns across 13 bases. After removal of 3 bases from V and 7 bases from J, the junction contained 4 bases not matched to a gene. The CDR3 sequence is 15 residues long. From germline, CDR1 is SGHRS and CDR2 YFSETQ. The CDR3 DNA reads TGCGCCAGCAGCTCACTAGCGGGAGGGGTAAATGAGCAGTTCTTC. Protein product: CASSSLAGGVNEQFF.

The gene calls are TRBV9 and TRBJ2-2; 9 nucleotides agree with TRBD2. The CDR3 has 21 residues. Germline loops: CDR1 SGDLS, CDR2 YYNGEE. With V trimmed by 2 bases and J by 2 bases, 19 bases remained unmatched. DNA for the CDR3: TGTGCCAGCAGCGTGTCTCTAGCGGGACGTCCACGCGACACTAACACCGGGGAGCTGTTTTTT. Translating gives CASSVSLAGRPRDTNTGELFF.

The CDR3 DNA is TGTGCCAGCAGCTTTGGACAGGGGTCGATTACGAACACTGAAGCTTTCTTT. Protein sequence: CASSFGQGSITNTEAFF. The V and J genes are TRBV5-5 and TRBJ1-1, with 9 bases lining up with TRBD1. The ends lost 2 bases at V and 1 base at J; junction bases unmatched: 9. CDR3 length equals 17 residues. Germline assignment: CDR1 SGHKS and CDR2 YYEKEE (reference sequence).

The count of this clone is one. This chain uses TRBV13 with TRBJ1-5; 7 nucleotides line up with TRBD1. The germline gives CDR1 PRHDT, CDR2 FYEKMQ (reference sequence). The CDR3 length is 14 residues. The V and J ends lost 5 bases and 3 bases, in that order; junction bases with no gene match: 4. CDR3 sequence: CASSIQGDNQPQHF. The DNA of the CDR3 is TGTGCCAGCAGCATCCAGGGGGACAATCAGCCCCAGCATTTT.

The gene calls are TRBV28 and TRBJ2-1; possibly TRBD1 for D (6 bases). There are 12 residues in the CDR3. From germline, CDR1 is MDHEN and CDR2 SYDVKM. The ends were cut back, 2 bases at V and 8 bases at J, with 7 bases in the middle. The CDR3 region is CASSLQGYEQFF. The CDR3 DNA reads as TGTGCCAGCAGTTTACAGGGGTATGAGCAGTTCTTC.

V is TRBV28 and J is TRBJ2-7; no reliable D call. Trimming cost V 0 bases and J 5 bases, with 11 bases left between them. Germline V gives CDR1 MDHEN, CDR2 SYDVKM. The CDR3 spans 14 residues. The CDR3 region is CASSLWVGDNEQYF. As DNA, the CDR3 is TGTGCCAGCAGTTTATGGGTAGGTGACAACGAGCAGTACTTC.

CDR3 nucleotide sequence: TGTGCCAGCAGCCAGTTGGAGGGGGCAGGAGATGGCTACACCTTC. As protein: CASSQLEGAGDGYTF. V is TRBV4-2 and J is TRBJ1-2; 7 bases are a match to TRBD1. The CDR3 is 15 residues long. Germline loops: CDR1 LGHNA, CDR2 YNFKEQ. J lost 6 bases, V lost 3 bases, and 10 bases had no gene match.

The rearrangement joins TRBV27 to TRBJ1-1; D ambiguous. This CDR3 is 13 amino acids long. CDR1 is MNHEY and CDR2 is SMNVEV in the germline V gene (reference sequence). Trimming shortened V by 1 base and J by 4 bases, and 7 bases separated the two germline ends. The CDR3: CASSLLGSTEAFF. As DNA, the CDR3 is TGTGCCAGCAGTTTATTAGGGAGCACTGAAGCTTTCTTT.

The gene calls are TRBV2 and TRBJ2-7; D uncertain. V lost 5 bases to trimming and J lost 4 bases, with 12 bases between them. Germline values: CDR1 SNHLY, CDR2 FYNNEI. The CDR3 consists of 13 residues. CDR3 in DNA: TGTGCCAGCAGTTACCAGGATTTATACGAGCAGTACTTC. It yields the protein CASSYQDLYEQYF.

The rearrangement links TRBV5-8 to TRBJ2-1; no definite D call. The CDR3 is 16 residues long. Trimming cost V 0 bases and J 0 bases, with 10 bases left between them. CDR1 is SGHTS and CDR2 is YDEGEE in the germline V gene. CDR3 sequence: CASSLVEVLSYNEQFF. The CDR3 DNA reads TGTGCCAGCAGCTTGGTAGAGGTCCTCTCCTACAATGAGCAGTTCTTC.

The V and J genes are TRBV5-5 and TRBJ2-7; D might be TRBD2 (5 bases). The CDR3 has 15 residues. Trimming took off 2 bases at V and 2 bases at J, with 14 bases between the two ends. Germline V gives CDR1 SGHKS, CDR2 YYEKEE (reference sequence). The CDR3 here is CASSFGRGITYEQYF. The CDR3 DNA sequence: TGTGCCAGCAGCTTTGGTCGGGGTATTACCTACGAGCAGTACTTC. The variable domain in full, with the rest retrieved from reference TRBV5-5 and TRBJ2-7, is DAGVTQSPTHLIKTRGQQVTLRCSPISGHKSVSWYQQVLGQGPQFIFQYYEKEERGRGNFPDRFSARQFPNYSSELNVNALLLGDSALYLCASSFGRGITYEQYFGPGTRLTVT.

The chain uses TRBV6-5 and TRBJ2-1; maybe TRBD1 (5 bases). V was pared by 0 bases and J by 6 bases, with 15 bases between. Germline lookup yields CDR1 MNHEY and CDR2 SVGAGI. The CDR3 sequence is 16 residues long. CDR3 in DNA: TGTGCCAGCAGTTACTCTCAGGGCTACCTCGTCAATGAGCAGTTCTTC. It is translated as CASSYSQGYLVNEQFF.

V gene TRBV9 combines with J gene TRBJ2-5; 8 bases line up with TRBD2. This CDR3 comprises 14 residues. The germline V gene encodes CDR1 SGDLS and CDR2 YYNGEE. Germline trimming cut 4 bases from V and 5 bases from J; bases unmatched to any gene: 7. Written as DNA, the CDR3 is TGTGCCAGCAGCTCCGGGGGGGACTGGGAGACCCAGTACTTC. It codes for CASSSGGDWETQYF.

The CDR3 region has the DNA TGTGCCAGCACCTGGACTAGCGGGGGAGACGAGCAGTACTTC. It yields the protein CASTWTSGGDEQYF. The gene calls are TRBV6-1 and TRBJ2-7; TRBD2 matches 13 bases. CDR1 is MNHNS, CDR2 SASEGT, per germline. The CDR3 runs 14 residues. Trimming cost V 7 bases and J 5 bases; bases outside gene matches: 5.

V usage is TRBV28 and J usage is TRBJ1-6, with D possibly TRBD1 on 5 matching bases. CDR3 length equals 16 residues. Trimming took 2 bases from V and 3 from J, leaving 11 bases between them. CDR1 MDHEN and CDR2 SYDVKM come from the germline V gene. DNA of the CDR3: TGTGCCAGCAGTTTACCGGACGACAGCTATAATTCACCCCTCCACTTT. Protein: CASSLPDDSYNSPLHF.

This sequence joins TRBV11-2 and TRBJ2-7; D is unresolved. CDR1 and CDR2 from the germline V gene are SGHAT and FQNNGV. The CDR3 runs 12 residues. Between the trimmed V and J ends, which lost 3 bases and 6 bases, there was a span of 9 bases. CDR3 sequence reads: CASSFNSFEQYF. The CDR3 nucleotides read TGTGCCAGCAGCTTTAACAGCTTCGAGCAGTACTTC.

CDR3 sequence (DNA): TGTGCCAGCAGCGGTTTGGGACAGCTGTTATACCAAGAGACCCAGTACTTC. Translating it yields CASSGLGQLLYQETQYF. The gene calls are TRBV5-6 and TRBJ2-5, with 7 bases fitting TRBD1. This CDR3 has 17 amino acids. The junction had 12 bases not matched to a gene; V was cut back by 4 bases and J by 0 bases. Germline V gene lookup returns CDR1 SGHDT and CDR2 YYEEEE.

The chain couples TRBV4-1 to TRBJ2-6, with TRBD2 matching 10 bases. Germline V gene data show CDR1 as MGHRA and CDR2 as YSYEKL. The ends lost 6 bases at V and 7 bases at J; junction bases unmatched: 6. The CDR3 contains 15 residues. The CDR3 nucleotides are TGCGCCAGCAGTCCTCTAGCGGGAGTCGCCAACGTCCTGACTTTC. Its translation is CASSPLAGVANVLTF.